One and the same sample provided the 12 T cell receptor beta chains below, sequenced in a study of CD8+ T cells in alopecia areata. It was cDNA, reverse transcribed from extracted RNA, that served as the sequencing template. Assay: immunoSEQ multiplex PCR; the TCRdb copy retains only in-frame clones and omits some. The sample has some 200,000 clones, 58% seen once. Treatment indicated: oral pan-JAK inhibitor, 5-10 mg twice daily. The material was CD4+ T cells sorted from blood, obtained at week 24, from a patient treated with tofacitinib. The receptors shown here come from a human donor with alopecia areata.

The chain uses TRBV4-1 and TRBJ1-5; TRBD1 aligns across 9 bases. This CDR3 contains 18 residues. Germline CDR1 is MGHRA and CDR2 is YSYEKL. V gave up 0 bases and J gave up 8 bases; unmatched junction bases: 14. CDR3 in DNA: TGCGCCAGCAGCCAAGATTATACGGGACAGGGACGAGGGGAGCCCCAGCATTTT. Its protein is CASSQDYTGQGRGEPQHF.

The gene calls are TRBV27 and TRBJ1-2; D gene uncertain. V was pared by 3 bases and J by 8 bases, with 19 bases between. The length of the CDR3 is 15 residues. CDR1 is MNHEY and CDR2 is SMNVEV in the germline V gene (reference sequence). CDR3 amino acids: CASSLISQAVQGYTF. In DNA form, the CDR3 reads TGTGCCAGCAGTTTGATCAGCCAAGCAGTGCAGGGCTACACCTTC.

The CDR3 loop reads CASSSTGTNNQPQHF. The DNA for the CDR3 is TGTGCCAGCAGTTCGACCGGGACGAACAATCAGCCCCAGCATTTT. The chain employs TRBV7-2 and TRBJ1-5; D is possibly TRBD1 (5 bases). Germline-derived CDR1 and CDR2 are SGHTA and FQGNSA. Between the trimmed V and J ends, which lost 6 bases and 3 bases, there was a span of 15 bases. This CDR3 spans 15 amino acids.

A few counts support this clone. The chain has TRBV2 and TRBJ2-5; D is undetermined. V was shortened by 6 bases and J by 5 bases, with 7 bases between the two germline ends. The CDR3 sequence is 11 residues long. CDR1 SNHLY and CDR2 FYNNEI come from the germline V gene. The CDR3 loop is CASSLRETQYF. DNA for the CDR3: TGTGCCAGCAGCCTCCGGGAGACCCAGTACTTC.

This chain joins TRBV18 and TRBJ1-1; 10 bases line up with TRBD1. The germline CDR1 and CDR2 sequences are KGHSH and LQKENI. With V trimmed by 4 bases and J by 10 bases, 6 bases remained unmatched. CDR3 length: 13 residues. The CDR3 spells CASSQGTGERAFF. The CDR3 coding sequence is TGTGCCAGCTCACAGGGGACAGGGGAGCGAGCTTTCTTT.

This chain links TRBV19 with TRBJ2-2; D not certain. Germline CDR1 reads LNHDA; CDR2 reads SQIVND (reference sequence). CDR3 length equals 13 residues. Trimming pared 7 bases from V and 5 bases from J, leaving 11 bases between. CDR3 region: CASTRSPTGELFF. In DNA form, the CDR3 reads TGTGCCAGTACTCGGAGCCCAACCGGGGAGCTGTTTTTT.

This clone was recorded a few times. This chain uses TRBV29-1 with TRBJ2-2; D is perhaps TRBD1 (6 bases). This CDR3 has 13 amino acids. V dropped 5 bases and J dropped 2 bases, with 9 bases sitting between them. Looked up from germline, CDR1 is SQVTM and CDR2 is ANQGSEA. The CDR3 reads CSVSRGNTGELFF. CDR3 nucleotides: TGCAGCGTTTCCAGGGGAAACACCGGGGAGCTGTTTTTT.

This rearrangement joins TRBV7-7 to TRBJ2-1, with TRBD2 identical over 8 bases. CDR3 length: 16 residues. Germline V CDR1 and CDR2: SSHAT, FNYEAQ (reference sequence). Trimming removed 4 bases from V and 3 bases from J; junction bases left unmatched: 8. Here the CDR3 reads CASSSGVAGSYNEQFF. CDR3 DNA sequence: TGTGCCAGCAGCTCGGGGGTAGCGGGGAGCTACAATGAGCAGTTCTTC. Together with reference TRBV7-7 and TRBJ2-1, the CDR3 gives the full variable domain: GAGVSQSPRYKVTKRGQDVTLRCDPISSHATLYWYQQALGQGPEFLTYFNYEAQPDKSGLPSDRFSAERPEGSISTLTIQRTEQRDSAMYRCASSSGVAGSYNEQFFGPGTRLTVL.

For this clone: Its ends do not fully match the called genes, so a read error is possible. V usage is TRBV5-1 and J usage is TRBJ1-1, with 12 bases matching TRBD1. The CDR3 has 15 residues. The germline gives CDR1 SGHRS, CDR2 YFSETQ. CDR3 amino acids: CASSWTPGQGARALF. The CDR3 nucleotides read TGCGCCAGCAGCTGGACTCCGGGACAGGGGGCAAGAGCTCTCTTT. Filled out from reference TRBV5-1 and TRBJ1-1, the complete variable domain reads KAGVTQTPRYLIKTRGQQVTLSCSPISGHRSVSWYQQTPGQGLQFLFEYFSETQRNKGNFPGRFSGRQFSNSRSEMNVSTLELGDSALYLCASSWTPGQGARALFGQGTRLTVV.

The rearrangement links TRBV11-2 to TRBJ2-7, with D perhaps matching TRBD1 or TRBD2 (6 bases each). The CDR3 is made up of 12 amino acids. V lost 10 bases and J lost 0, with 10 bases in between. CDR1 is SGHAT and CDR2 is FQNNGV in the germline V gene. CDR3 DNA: TGTGCCACTCGGGGGCCCTCCTACGAGCAGTACTTC. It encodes CATRGPSYEQYF.

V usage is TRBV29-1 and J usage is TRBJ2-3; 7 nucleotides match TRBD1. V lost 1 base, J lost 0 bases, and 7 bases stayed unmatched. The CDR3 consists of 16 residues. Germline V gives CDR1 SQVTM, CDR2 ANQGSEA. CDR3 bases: TGCAGCGTTGAAGGCCGACAGGGAGATAGCACAGATACGCAGTATTTT. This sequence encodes CSVEGRQGDSTDTQYF.

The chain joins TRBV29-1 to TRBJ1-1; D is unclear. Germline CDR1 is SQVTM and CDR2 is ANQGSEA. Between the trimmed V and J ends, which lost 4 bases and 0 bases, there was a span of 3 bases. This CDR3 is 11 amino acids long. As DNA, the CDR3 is TGCAGCGTTGTCATGAACACTGAAGCTTTCTTT. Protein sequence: CSVVMNTEAFF.